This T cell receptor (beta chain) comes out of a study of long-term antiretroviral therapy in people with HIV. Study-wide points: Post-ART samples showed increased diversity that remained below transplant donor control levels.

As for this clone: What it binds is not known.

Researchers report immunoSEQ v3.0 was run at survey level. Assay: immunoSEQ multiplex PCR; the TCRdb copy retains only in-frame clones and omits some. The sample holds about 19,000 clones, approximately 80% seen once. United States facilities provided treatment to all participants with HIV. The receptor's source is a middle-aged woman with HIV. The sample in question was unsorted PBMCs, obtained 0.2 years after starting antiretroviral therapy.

CDR3 sequence reads: CASSQIGEGSSPLHF. The CDR3 nucleotides read TGCGCCAGCAGCCAAATAGGAGAGGGGAGTTCACCCCTCCACTTT. The V gene is TRBV4-3, the J gene TRBJ1-6; tentative D call: TRBD1 (5 bases). V was clipped by 2 bases and J by 9 bases, with 14 bases between them. CDR3 length equals 15 residues. Looked up from germline, CDR1 is LGHNA and CDR2 is YSLEER.